The source of this T cell receptor beta chain is a study of T-cell reconstitution after alpha-beta-depleted transplantation in children. Preparation of the TCRbeta library was carried out with unique molecular identifiers. TCRdb called the PCR reads again in MiXCR, with one record for every CDR3 protein. The sample lists hundreds of thousands of distinct CDR3 sequences, 15% to 20% occurring once. J was trimmed by 1 base and V by 5 bases; bases with no gene match: 8. The CDR3 is made up of 15 amino acids. This clonotype was counted only a few times. As yet, its antigen is unknown. Study outcomes and limitations: The origin of alpha-beta T cells about two months after transplant was reportedly several hundred expanded graft clones.

This TCR came from a boy younger than two who had a stem cell transplant for Wiskott-Aldrich syndrome, so the T cells may come from the graft donor. V gene TRBV12-3 or TRBV12-4 combines with J gene TRBJ2-7; 7 bases line up with TRBD2. Material: PBMCs, mostly from graft donor cells, obtained 360 days after TCRalphabeta/CD19-depleted stem cell transplant. The CDR3 sequence is CASSDWRERSYEQYF. CDR3 DNA: TGTGCCAGCAGTGACTGGCGGGAGAGGTCCTACGAGCAGTACTTC.